Listed below are T cell receptor beta chains from one sample, sequenced in a study of shared clonotypes between healthy human individuals. Using immunoSEQ multiplex PCR, the repertoire was profiled, and TCRdb retains in-frame clones only, with some absent. The sample consists of roughly 1 million clones, under 80% of them appearing once. Sample: memory CD4+ T cells sorted from blood. The receptors stem from a man between 18 and 29 years old in good health. Each CDR3 is given with its conserved first and last residue. A D gene is named only where the DNA matches it firmly. Part of the rows lack a size; the others show once, few, many or a class for expanded clones.

j_call | clone_size | d_call | v_call | cdr3_aa | cdr3_nt
TRBJ2-3 | NA | TRBD2 | TRBV6-6 | CASSAPGGTDTQYF | TGTGCCAGCAGCGCCCCGGGAGGGACAGATACGCAGTATTTT
TRBJ2-1 | NA | NA | TRBV28 | CASRLTRAANEQFF | TGTGCCAGCCGTTTGACTAGGGCGGCCAATGAGCAGTTCTTC
TRBJ1-5 | NA | NA | TRBV6-1 | CASSEEWGQPQHF | TGTGCCAGCAGTGAAGAATGGGGTCAGCCCCAGCATTTT
TRBJ1-1 | NA | NA | TRBV29-1 | CSVLGGTEAFF | TGCAGCGTTCTGGGAGGTACTGAAGCTTTCTTT
TRBJ1-2 | NA | NA | TRBV7-8 | CASSLSDGYTF | TGTGCCAGCAGCTTAAGTGATGGCTACACCTTC
TRBJ2-1 | NA | TRBD1 | TRBV30 | CAWKLDRGSYNEQFF | TGTGCCTGGAAACTGGACAGGGGATCCTACAATGAGCAGTTCTTC
TRBJ2-5 | NA | TRBD2 | TRBV5-1 | CASSLGPSGAQETQYF | TGCGCCAGCAGCTTGGGTCCTAGCGGAGCCCAAGAGACCCAGTACTTC
TRBJ2-7 | few | NA | TRBV2 | CASSERLGLDF | TGTGCCAGCAGTGAGCGTCTCGGTCTAGACTTC
TRBJ2-1 | NA | NA | TRBV5-1 | CASSLIQGLEQFF | TGCGCCAGCAGCCTTATCCAGGGACTGGAGCAGTTCTTC
TRBJ1-2 | NA | TRBD1 | TRBV7-8 | CASSPQGQGTYGYTF | TGTGCCAGCAGCCCGCAAGGACAGGGGACCTATGGCTACACCTTC
TRBJ1-5 | NA | NA | TRBV28 | CASSPLERGISNQPQHF | TGTGCCAGCAGCCCTCTTGAGCGGGGGATTAGCAATCAGCCCCAGCATTTT
TRBJ2-2 | NA | TRBD1 | TRBV27 | CASSMIDRANTGELFF | TGTGCCAGCAGCATGATAGACAGGGCCAACACCGGGGAGCTGTTTTTT
TRBJ2-7 | NA | TRBD1 | TRBV27 | CASRPPDRGSYEQYF | TGTGCCAGCAGACCTCCTGACAGGGGCTCCTACGAGCAGTACTTC
TRBJ1-1 | few | TRBD1 | TRBV19 | CASRDRPTEAFF | TGTGCCAGCCGGGACAGGCCCACTGAAGCTTTCTTT
TRBJ2-3 | NA | TRBD2 | TRBV30 | CAWSLGTSGLTDTQYF | TGTGCCTGGAGCCTGGGGACTAGCGGCCTAACAGATACGCAGTATTTT
TRBJ1-5 | NA | NA | TRBV6-1 | CASSEYVLRDYSNQPQHF | TGTGCCAGCAGTGAATACGTCCTTAGGGATTATAGCAATCAGCCCCAGCATTTT
TRBJ2-5 | few | TRBD1 | TRBV18 | CASSLDRTQETQYF | TGTGCCAGCTCACTGGACAGGACTCAAGAGACCCAGTACTTC
TRBJ2-1 | NA | NA | TRBV11-1 | CASSTDPDPSYNEQFF | TGTGCCAGCAGCACCGACCCAGACCCCTCCTACAATGAGCAGTTCTTC
TRBJ1-2 | NA | NA | TRBV19 | CASYDGRIYGYTF | TGTGCCAGTTATGATGGCAGGATCTATGGCTACACCTTC
TRBJ1-5 | once | NA | TRBV7-8 | CASSFYRADQPQHF | TGTGCCAGCAGCTTTTACAGGGCTGATCAGCCCCAGCATTTT
TRBJ2-2 | NA | NA | TRBV4-2 | CASSQADARTGELFF | TGTGCCAGCAGCCAAGCTGACGCCCGCACCGGGGAGCTGTTTTTT
TRBJ2-7 | NA | NA | TRBV7-8 | CASSFRLELYEQYF | TGTGCCAGCAGTTTCCGACTAGAGCTGTACGAGCAGTACTTC
TRBJ2-5 | NA | NA | TRBV9 | CASSVAGAGVLETQYF | TGTGCCAGCAGCGTTGCGGGGGCAGGGGTCTTGGAGACCCAGTACTTC
TRBJ2-1 | NA | TRBD1 | TRBV4-1 | CASSREGANEQFF | TGCGCCAGCAGCCGAGAGGGGGCTAATGAGCAGTTCTTC
TRBJ1-5 | many | TRBD1 | TRBV4-2 | CASSQETGTNQPQHF | TGTGCCAGCAGCCAAGAGACAGGGACCAATCAGCCCCAGCATTTT
TRBJ2-2 | NA | TRBD2 | TRBV19 | CASSLAGGIGELFF | TGTGCCAGTAGCTTAGCGGGAGGAATCGGGGAGCTGTTTTTT
TRBJ2-7 | few | TRBD2 | TRBV7-2 | CASSLRGTSGMNEQYF | TGTGCCAGCAGCTTAAGGGGGACTAGCGGGATGAACGAGCAGTACTTC
TRBJ2-1 | once | NA | TRBV11-1 | CASSRNWGLEEQFF | TGTGCCAGCAGTCGCAATTGGGGCCTAGAAGAGCAGTTCTTC
TRBJ2-3 | NA | NA | TRBV7-9 | CASTQSGTSTDTQYF | TGTGCCAGCACCCAGAGCGGAACTAGCACAGATACGCAGTATTTT
TRBJ2-1 | NA | TRBD2 | TRBV10-1 | CASSEAGGLEQFF | TGCGCCAGCAGTGAAGCGGGAGGGCTTGAGCAGTTCTTC
TRBJ2-7 | NA | NA | TRBV7-9 | CASSRTVSYEQYF | TGTGCCAGCAGCCGGACGGTCTCCTACGAGCAGTACTTC
TRBJ2-7 | once | NA | TRBV7-9 | CASSLLMDNHAIQQYF | TGTGCCAGCAGCTTATTGATGGACAACCATGCGATCCAGCAGTACTTC
TRBJ2-3 | NA | NA | TRBV7-2 | CASSISRADTQYF | TGTGCCAGCAGCATCTCTCGGGCAGATACGCAGTATTTT
TRBJ2-7 | NA | TRBD1 | TRBV30 | CAWGDRAREQYF | TGTGCCTGGGGGGACAGGGCGCGGGAGCAGTACTTC
TRBJ1-4 | once | NA | TRBV7-2 | CASSLSGVNEKLFF | TGTGCCAGCAGCTTATCTGGAGTGAACGAAAAACTGTTTTTT
TRBJ2-6 | once | NA | TRBV6-6 | CASSLQGSGANVLTF | TGTGCCAGCAGTCTCCAGGGCTCTGGGGCCAACGTCCTGACTTTC